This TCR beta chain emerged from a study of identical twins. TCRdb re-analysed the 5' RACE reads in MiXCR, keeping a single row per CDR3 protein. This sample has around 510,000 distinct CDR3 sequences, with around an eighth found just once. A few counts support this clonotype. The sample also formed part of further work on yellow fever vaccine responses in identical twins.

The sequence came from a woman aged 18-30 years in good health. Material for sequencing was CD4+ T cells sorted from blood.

The CDR3 spells CATHPGQGLKTQYF. The CDR3 coding sequence is TGTGCCACACATCCGGGACAGGGGTTGAAGACCCAGTACTTC. This sequence joins TRBV27 and TRBJ2-5, with 10 bases matching TRBD1. The CDR3 loop spans 14 amino acids. Germline CDR1 reads MNHEY; CDR2 reads SMNVEV (reference sequence). V lost 10 bases to trimming and J lost 6 bases; unmatched junction nucleotides: 11.